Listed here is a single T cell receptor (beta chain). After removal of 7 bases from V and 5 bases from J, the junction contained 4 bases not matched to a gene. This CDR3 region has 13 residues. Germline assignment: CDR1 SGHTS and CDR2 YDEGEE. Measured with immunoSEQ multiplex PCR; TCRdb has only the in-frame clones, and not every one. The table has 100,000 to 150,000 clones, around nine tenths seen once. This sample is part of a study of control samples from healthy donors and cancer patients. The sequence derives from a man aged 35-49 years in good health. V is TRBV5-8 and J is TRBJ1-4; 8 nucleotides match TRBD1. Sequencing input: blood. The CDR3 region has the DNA TGTGCCAGCGCAGGGGGCCTGAATGAAAAACTGTTTTTT. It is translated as CASAGGLNEKLFF.